The rows below give T cell receptor beta chains drawn from one sample of a study of regulatory T cells in long-lasting Graves disease. TCRdb reprocessed the multiplex PCR reads with MiXCR, giving one entry per CDR3 protein. The data contain approximately 400,000 distinct CDR3 sequences, under 15% of them singletons. This sample also appeared in a second study, on T cells in Graves' hyperthyroidism and ophthalmopathy.

The starting material was peripheral blood mononuclear cells (PBMCs), obtained at new diagnosis, from a patient treated with antithyroid drugs. Receptors originate from a woman under 40 with Graves disease. CDR3s include the opening cysteine and the closing phenylalanine or tryptophan. The order of the fields is D gene, V gene, J gene, clone size, CDR3 DNA, CDR3 protein. D genes are given only for firm matches. The size entry is marked missing in some rows and otherwise reads once, few, many or a size class.

>.|TRBV20-1|TRBJ1-5|few
TGCAGTGCTAACCTCCACGGGGGTCAGGCAAATCAGCCCCAGCATTTT
CSANLHGGQANQPQHF
>.|TRBV11-2|TRBJ1-2|.
TGTGCCAGCAGCTTGCCGTCGGGGGAAGTCGGTGGCTACACCTTC
CASSLPSGEVGGYTF
>.|TRBV30|TRBJ2-7|few
TGTGCCTGGAGCCGGGGACTGGGCCCGGGTGAGCAGTACTTC
CAWSRGLGPGEQYF
>.|TRBV3-1|TRBJ2-7|many
TGTGCCAGCAGCCAAGGGGCAGGGACCGGGGGGCAGTACTTC
CASSQGAGTGGQYF
>.|TRBV6-1|TRBJ1-5|many
TGTGCCAGCAGTGAGCCAGATTATAGCAATCAGCCCCAGCATTTT
CASSEPDYSNQPQHF
>.|TRBV24-1|TRBJ2-5|many
TGTGCCACCAGTGATAGGACCCTGCCCTCAGAGACCCAGTACTTC
CATSDRTLPSETQYF
>TRBD2|TRBV29-1|TRBJ2-2|few
TGCAGCGCCCAAGGCCGGGGGGGGACCGGGGAGCTGTTTTTT
CSAQGRGGTGELFF
>TRBD2|TRBV29-1|TRBJ2-7|many
TGCAGCGTTGAACTCTTTTCTGAGCGGGGAAGCTCCTACGAGCAGTACTTC
CSVELFSERGSSYEQYF
>.|TRBV29-1|TRBJ2-2|few
TGCAGCGTGATGGGCGACACCGGGGAGCTGTTTTTT
CSVMGDTGELFF
>.|TRBV12-3/TRBV12-4|TRBJ2-1|many
TGTGCCAGCAGTTTTCTTTGGGGAATGGGCGATGAGCAGTTCTTC
CASSFLWGMGDEQFF
>.|TRBV12-3/TRBV12-4|TRBJ2-5|many
TGTGCCAGCCAGGGAGAGACCCAGTACTTC
CASQGETQYF
>TRBD1|TRBV20-1|TRBJ1-1|many
TGCAGTGCCAAGGGACAGGGTAACACTGAAGCTTTCTTT
CSAKGQGNTEAFF
>TRBD2|TRBV12-3/TRBV12-4|TRBJ2-5|many
TGTGCCAGCAGTTCCCGAGGACTAGCGGGAGCCGGGACCCAGTACTTC
CASSSRGLAGAGTQYF
>.|TRBV15|TRBJ1-4|few
TGTGCCACCAGCAGAGGACAGCCAACTAATGAAAAACTGTTTTTT
CATSRGQPTNEKLFF
>TRBD1|TRBV19|TRBJ2-3|few
TGTGCCAGTAGTATAGCAAGATTCTCGGACAGGGGGCTGACAGATACGCAGTATTTT
CASSIARFSDRGLTDTQYF
>TRBD2|TRBV13|TRBJ2-1|many
TGTGCCAGCAGCCACGGACTAGCGGGAGACAATGAGCAGTTCTTC
CASSHGLAGDNEQFF
>TRBD1|TRBV6-2/TRBV6-3|TRBJ1-3|.
TGTGCCAGCAGTGAACAGGGGGATCGAAACACCATATATTTT
CASSEQGDRNTIYF
>.|TRBV29-1|TRBJ1-2|many
TGCAGCGTTGATACAGACAACTATGGCTACACCTTC
CSVDTDNYGYTF
>.|TRBV6-1|TRBJ1-6|many
TGTGCCAGCAGTGGTTTTTATAATTCACCCCTCCACTTT
CASSGFYNSPLHF
>TRBD2|TRBV2|TRBJ2-5|few
TGTGCCAGCCTCCATCGGGGACTAGCCTCCTGGGATCAAGAGACCCAGTACTTC
CASLHRGLASWDQETQYF
>.|TRBV5-1|TRBJ1-1|many
TGCGCCAGCAGCACCGGGGTCCTAAACACTGAAGCTTTCTTT
CASSTGVLNTEAFF
>TRBD1|TRBV12-3/TRBV12-4|TRBJ2-5|many
TGTGCCAGCAGTCCCTGGACAGGGGGGCGCGAACTGGGGACCCAGTACTTC
CASSPWTGGRELGTQYF
>.|TRBV10-2|TRBJ2-4|.
TGCGCCAGCAGTGAGGGGCGTGGGGCGGTAGCCGAAAACATTCAGTACTTC
CASSEGRGAVAENIQYF
>.|TRBV19|TRBJ1-1|many
TGTGCCAGTACCCAACAACCCTGGCCAGGGACTGAAGCTTTCTTT
CASTQQPWPGTEAFF
>TRBD2|TRBV7-3|TRBJ2-1|many
TGTGCCAGCAGCTTCGAGACTAGCTCCCTTTACAATGAGCAGTTCTTC
CASSFETSSLYNEQFF
>.|TRBV27|TRBJ1-1|.
TGTGCCAGCAGTTCCGGGTTCACTGAAGCTTTCTTT
CASSSGFTEAFF
>.|TRBV12-3/TRBV12-4|TRBJ1-2|many
TGTGCCAGCAGTTTGGGGCACCTCTATGGCTACACCTTC
CASSLGHLYGYTF
>TRBD2|TRBV7-9|TRBJ2-7|many
TGTGCCAGCACCGAACTAGCGGGAGTTAACGAGCAGTACTTC
CASTELAGVNEQYF
>TRBD2|TRBV12-3/TRBV12-4|TRBJ2-1|many
TGTGCCAGCAGAGAGCGGGAGGGGAGCGTTGAGCAGTTCTTC
CASREREGSVEQFF
>.|TRBV30|TRBJ1-4|.
TGTGCCTGGACATTGGGGATTTTAAGTGAAAAACTGTTTTTT
CAWTLGILSEKLFF
>.|TRBV30|TRBJ1-5|medium-sized
TGTGCCTGGAGTGGAGGCTCCAATCAGCCCCAGCATTTT
CAWSGGSNQPQHF
>TRBD2|TRBV7-8|TRBJ2-1|many
TGTGCCAGCAGCACTTCGGGACTAGCGGGAGTTCCGTGGAATGAGCAGTTCTTC
CASSTSGLAGVPWNEQFF
>.|TRBV13|TRBJ2-5|many
TGTGCCAGCAGCTTGGGGGACTCACTACAAGAGACCCAGTACTTC
CASSLGDSLQETQYF
>.|TRBV11-2|TRBJ1-2|many
TGTGCCAGCAGCTTAGATTCGGCATCTGCCTTC
CASSLDSASAF
>.|TRBV3-1|TRBJ1-2|many
TGTGCCAGCAGCCTGGAAGACAGCCTATATGGCTACACCTTC
CASSLEDSLYGYTF
>TRBD1|TRBV5-1|TRBJ2-3|.
TGCGCCAGCAGCTTTGCAGGGGGCGCGTCTACAGATACGCAGTATTTT
CASSFAGGASTDTQYF
>.|TRBV12-3/TRBV12-4|TRBJ1-1|few
TGTGCCAGCTCCTCCCGCCGTCCGGCGAACACTGAAGCTTTCTTT
CASSSRRPANTEAFF
>TRBD2|TRBV6-4|TRBJ2-1|many
TGTGCCAGCAGTGATAGACTAGCGGGAGGTGGTGAGCAGTTCTTC
CASSDRLAGGGEQFF
>TRBD2|TRBV20-1|TRBJ2-5|many
TGCAGTGCTAGAGACCCGACTAGCGTGTACCAAGAGACCCAGTACTTC
CSARDPTSVYQETQYF
>TRBD2|TRBV30|TRBJ2-3|.
TGTGCCTGGAGTGGACTAGCGGGACCAGATACGCAGTATTTT
CAWSGLAGPDTQYF
>.|TRBV18|TRBJ2-3|.
TGTGCCAGCTCACCAGAGAGCTTGGATACGCAGTATTTT
CASSPESLDTQYF
>TRBD1|TRBV30|TRBJ1-2|few
TGTGCCTGTGACAGGGGAGGAGGCTATGGCTACACCTTC
CACDRGGGYGYTF
>.|TRBV12-3/TRBV12-4|TRBJ2-7|.
TGTGCCAGCAGTTTAAGCGGAGCCGGGTCGTACGAGCAGTACTTC
CASSLSGAGSYEQYF
>TRBD2|TRBV3-1|TRBJ2-5|many
TGTGCCAGCAGCCTTGTAGCGGGAGGAGGAGAGACCCAGTACTTC
CASSLVAGGGETQYF
>TRBD1|TRBV7-2|TRBJ1-5|few
TGTGCCAGCAGCTTAAGGGGACAGGGGGGCTATCAGCCCCAGCATTTT
CASSLRGQGGYQPQHF
>.|TRBV20-1|TRBJ2-5|many
TGCAGTGCTAGAGTGGGACAAAAAGAGACCCAGTACTTC
CSARVGQKETQYF
>TRBD1|TRBV20-1|TRBJ1-2|many
TGCAGTGCTCACACACAGGGGAAAGGCTATGGCTACACCTTC
CSAHTQGKGYGYTF
>TRBD2|TRBV7-3|TRBJ2-1|.
TGTGCCAGCAGCTTAGGGGGGCTAGCGGGATCTGGGCAGTTCTTC
CASSLGGLAGSGQFF
>TRBD2|TRBV20-1|TRBJ2-7|many
TGCAGTGCTAGAAACGGACTAGCAAACTCCTACGAGCAGTACTTC
CSARNGLANSYEQYF
>.|TRBV7-2|TRBJ2-4|.
TGTGCCAGCAGCTCCCAAGGGGCTAGCACCAAAAACATTCAGTACTTC
CASSSQGASTKNIQYF
>.|TRBV19|TRBJ1-2|few
TGTGCCAGTAGTATAATCCCCGGTGACTATGGCTACACCTTC
CASSIIPGDYGYTF
>TRBD1|TRBV28|TRBJ1-2|.
TGTGCCAGCAGTTTAACAGGGGGCCGGGGCTACGCCTTC
CASSLTGGRGYAF
>TRBD2|TRBV3-1|TRBJ2-5|few
TGTGCCAGCAGCCCTCTAGCGGGAGTCTCTCCGGAGCAGTACTTC
CASSPLAGVSPEQYF
>TRBD2|TRBV30|TRBJ2-1|many
TGTGCCTGGAGTCCAAAAGGTAGCGGGAGGGCCAACAATGAGCAGTTCTTC
CAWSPKGSGRANNEQFF
>TRBD1|TRBV7-2|TRBJ1-1|.
TGTGCCAGCAGCTTATTATGGGACAGGCTCTTT
CASSLLWDRLF
>.|TRBV28|TRBJ1-1|many
TGTGCCAGCAGCCTTTTTAACAGAATCAACACTGAAGCTTTCTTT
CASSLFNRINTEAFF
>TRBD2|TRBV14|TRBJ2-1|many
TGTGCCAGCAGCCAAGATAGGGCTAGCGGGGCTCCCCCCTCCTACAATGAGCAGTTCTTC
CASSQDRASGAPPSYNEQFF